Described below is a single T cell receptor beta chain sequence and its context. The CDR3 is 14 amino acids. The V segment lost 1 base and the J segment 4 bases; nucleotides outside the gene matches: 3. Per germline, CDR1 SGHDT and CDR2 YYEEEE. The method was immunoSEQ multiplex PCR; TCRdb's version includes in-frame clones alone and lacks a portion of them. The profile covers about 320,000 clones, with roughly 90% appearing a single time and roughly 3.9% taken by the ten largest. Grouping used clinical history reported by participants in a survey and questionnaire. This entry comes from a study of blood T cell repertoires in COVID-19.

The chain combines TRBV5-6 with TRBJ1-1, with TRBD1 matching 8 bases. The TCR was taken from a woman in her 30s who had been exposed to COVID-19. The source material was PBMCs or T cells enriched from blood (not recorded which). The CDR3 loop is CASSLTQGATEAFF. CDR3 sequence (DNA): TGTGCCAGCAGCTTGACCCAGGGGGCCACTGAAGCTTTCTTT.